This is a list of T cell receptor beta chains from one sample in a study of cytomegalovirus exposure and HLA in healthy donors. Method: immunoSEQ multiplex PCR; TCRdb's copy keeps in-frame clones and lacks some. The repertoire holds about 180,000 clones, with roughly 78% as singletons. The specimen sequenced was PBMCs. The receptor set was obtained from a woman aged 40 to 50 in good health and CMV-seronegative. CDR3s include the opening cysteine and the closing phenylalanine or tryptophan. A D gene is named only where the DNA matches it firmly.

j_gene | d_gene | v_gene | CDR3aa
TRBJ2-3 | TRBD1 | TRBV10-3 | CAISDLPGAPGTGTDTQYF
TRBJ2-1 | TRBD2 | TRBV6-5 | CASRTLARGDEQFF
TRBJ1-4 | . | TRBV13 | CASSLRRGEKLFF
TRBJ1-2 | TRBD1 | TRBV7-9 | CASSLGVGTASTLYGYTF
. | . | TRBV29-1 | CSASGFSYEQYF
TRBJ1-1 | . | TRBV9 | CASSARELLPEAFF
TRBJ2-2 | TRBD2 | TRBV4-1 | CASSQDRGLAGDTGELFF
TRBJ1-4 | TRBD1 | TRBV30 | CAWSTQGARGEKLFF
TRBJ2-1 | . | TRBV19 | CASSKGPYNEQFF
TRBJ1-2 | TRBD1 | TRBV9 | CASSDGPGQRTYGYTF
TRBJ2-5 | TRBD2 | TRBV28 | CASSLIGVAGGSGTQYF
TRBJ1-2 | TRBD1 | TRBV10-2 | CASSAPGQGGYGYTF
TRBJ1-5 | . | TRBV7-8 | CASSFDRNSNQPQHF
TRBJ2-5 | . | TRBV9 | CASSVALTGQETQYF
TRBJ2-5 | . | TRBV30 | CAWSVRERETQYF
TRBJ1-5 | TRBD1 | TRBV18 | CASSPRDRVKGQPQHF
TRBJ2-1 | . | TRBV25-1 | CASSVIGSGVNEQFF
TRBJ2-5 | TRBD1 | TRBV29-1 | CSVVTGRKETQYF
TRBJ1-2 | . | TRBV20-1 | CSARHGNGYTF
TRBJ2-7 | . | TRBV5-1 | CASSLYREGEQYF
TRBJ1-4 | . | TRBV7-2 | CASSFQGGTEKLFF
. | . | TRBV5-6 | CASSLLPGQLSYEQYF
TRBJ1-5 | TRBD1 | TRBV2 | CASRGQGSRNQPQHF
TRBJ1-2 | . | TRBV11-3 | CASSLNNRANYGYTF
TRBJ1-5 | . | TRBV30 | CAWSDTSNQPQHF
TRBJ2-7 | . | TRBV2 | CASSGMGGDRLYEQYF
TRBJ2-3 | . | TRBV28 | CASSSGTGDTQYF
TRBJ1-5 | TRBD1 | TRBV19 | CASTQTSDRGRGQPQHF
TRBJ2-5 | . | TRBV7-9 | CASSSRSFEGVRQETQYF
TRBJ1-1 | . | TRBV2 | CASNEVSDTEAFF
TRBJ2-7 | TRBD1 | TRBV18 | CASSPLDRGSYEQYF
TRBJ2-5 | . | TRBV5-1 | CASSSRPGIWEETQYF